The T cell receptor (beta chain) under discussion was sequenced for a study of cytomegalovirus exposure and HLA in healthy donors. Whole-study findings and limits: Whilst most TCR sequences proved rare, a subset of public TCRs occurred across many donors. In the roughly 130 validation repertoires, a later analysis found that first-cohort TCR clusters tended to co-occur. Confirmation was obtained in vitro that a few CMV-associated chains are specific for CMV antigens. Researchers catalogued over 150 TCR beta chains as cytomegalovirus-associated.

This CDR3 is built from 16 residues. Per germline, CDR1 SGDLS and CDR2 YYNGEE. V lost 0 bases and J lost 9, with 19 bases in between. The method was immunoSEQ multiplex PCR; TCRdb's version includes in-frame clones alone and lacks a portion of them. Counted here are tens of thousands of clones, nearly 98% occurring once; the ten biggest clones make up around 1.6%. To note about this clone: Its antigen is undetermined.

The TCR originated in a young woman in good health and CMV-seropositive. The chain links TRBV9 to TRBJ2-1, with D possibly being TRBD2 (6 bases). Sequencing used PBMCs. The CDR3 DNA sequence: TGTGCCAGCAGCGTAGGATCTAGCGTAGAGATTAGTGAGCAGTTCTTC. This translates into CASSVGSSVEISEQFF. Filled out from reference TRBV9 and TRBJ2-1, the complete variable domain reads DSGVTQTPKHLITATGQRVTLRCSPRSGDLSVYWYQQSLDQGLQFLIQYYNGEERAKGNILERFSAQQFPDLHSELNLSSLELGDSALYFCASSVGSSVEISEQFFGPGTRLTVL.